This TCR beta chain derives from a study of response to subunit inactivated influenza vaccine. The CDR3 extends over 15 amino acids. Germline V gene sequence: CDR1 DFQATT, CDR2 SNEGSKA (reference sequence). With 3 bases clipped from V and 3 bases from J, the junction kept 7 bases outside the gene matches. In TCRdb, the RT-PCR reads were re-called with MiXCR into one record per CDR3 protein. This table holds roughly 500,000 distinct CDR3 sequences, 16% found once. The clonotype was recovered from a man in his fifties or sixties who received an inactivated influenza vaccine. This chain joins TRBV20-1 and TRBJ2-1; 8 bases are shared with TRBD2. Material: CD4+ T cells sorted from PBMCs, obtained less than 30 months after vaccination. CDR3 in DNA: TGCAGTGCTAGGATCGGGAGGGCCTTCTACAATGAGCAGTTCTTC. Protein sequence: CSARIGRAFYNEQFF.